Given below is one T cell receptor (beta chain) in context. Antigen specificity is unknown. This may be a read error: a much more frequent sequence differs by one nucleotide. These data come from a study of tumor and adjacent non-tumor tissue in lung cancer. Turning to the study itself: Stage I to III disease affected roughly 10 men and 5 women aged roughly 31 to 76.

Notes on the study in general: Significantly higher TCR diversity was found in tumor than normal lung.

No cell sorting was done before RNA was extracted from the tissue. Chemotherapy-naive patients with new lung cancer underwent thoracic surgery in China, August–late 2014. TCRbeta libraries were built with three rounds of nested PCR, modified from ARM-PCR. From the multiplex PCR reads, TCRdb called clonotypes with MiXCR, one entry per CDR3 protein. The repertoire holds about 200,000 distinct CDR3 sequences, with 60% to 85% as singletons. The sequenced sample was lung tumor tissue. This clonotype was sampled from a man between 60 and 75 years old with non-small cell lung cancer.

CDR3 sequence: CASSRTSTSVSFYNEQFF. CDR3 nucleotides: TGTGCCAGCAGCCGCACCTCGACTAGCGTTTCTTTCTACAATGAGCAGTTCTTC. The chain combines TRBV6-2 or TRBV6-3 with TRBJ2-1, with 8 bases identical to TRBD2. Germline values: CDR1 MNHEY, CDR2 SVGEGT. There are 18 residues in the CDR3. The V segment lost 6 bases and the J segment 3 bases; nucleotides outside the gene matches: 16.